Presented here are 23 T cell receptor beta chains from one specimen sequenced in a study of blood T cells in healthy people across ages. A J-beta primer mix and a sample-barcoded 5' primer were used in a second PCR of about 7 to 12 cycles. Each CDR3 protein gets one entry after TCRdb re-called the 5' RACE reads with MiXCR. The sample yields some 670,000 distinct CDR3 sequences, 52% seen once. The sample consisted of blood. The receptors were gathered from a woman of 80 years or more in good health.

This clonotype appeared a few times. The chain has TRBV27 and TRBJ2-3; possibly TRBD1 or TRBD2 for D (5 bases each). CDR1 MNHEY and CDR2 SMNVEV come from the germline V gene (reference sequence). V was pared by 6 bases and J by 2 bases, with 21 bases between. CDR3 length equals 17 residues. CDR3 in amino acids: CASSRNAATGTTDTQYF. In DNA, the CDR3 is TGTGCCAGCAGCCGCAACGCCGCAACGGGGACCACAGATACGCAGTATTTT.

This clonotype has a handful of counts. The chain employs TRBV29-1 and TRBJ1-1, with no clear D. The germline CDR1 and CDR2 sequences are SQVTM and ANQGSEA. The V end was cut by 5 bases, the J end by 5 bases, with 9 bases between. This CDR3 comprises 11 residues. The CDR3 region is CSVRVGTEAFF. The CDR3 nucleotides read TGCAGCGTTCGAGTGGGAACTGAAGCTTTCTTT.

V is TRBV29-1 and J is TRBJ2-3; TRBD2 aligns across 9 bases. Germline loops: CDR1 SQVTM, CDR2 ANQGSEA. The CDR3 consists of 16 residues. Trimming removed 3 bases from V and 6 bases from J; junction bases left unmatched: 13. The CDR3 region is CSVDPHTSGPGDTQYF. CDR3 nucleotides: TGCAGCGTTGACCCTCATACTAGCGGGCCGGGGGATACGCAGTATTTT.

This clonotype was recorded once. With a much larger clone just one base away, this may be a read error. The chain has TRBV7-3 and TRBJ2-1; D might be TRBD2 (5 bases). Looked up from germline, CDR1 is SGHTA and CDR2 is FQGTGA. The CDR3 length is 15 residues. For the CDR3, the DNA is TGTGCCAGCAGCCTACTGGGGAGTTTAGGGAATGAGCAGTGCTTC. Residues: CASSLLGSLGNEQCF.

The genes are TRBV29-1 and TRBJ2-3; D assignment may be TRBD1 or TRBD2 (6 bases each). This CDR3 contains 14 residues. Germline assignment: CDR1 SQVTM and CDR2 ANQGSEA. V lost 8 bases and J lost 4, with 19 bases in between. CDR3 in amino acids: CSPRRAGEADTQYF. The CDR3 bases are TGCAGCCCTAGGAGGGCAGGGGAGGCAGATACGCAGTATTTT.

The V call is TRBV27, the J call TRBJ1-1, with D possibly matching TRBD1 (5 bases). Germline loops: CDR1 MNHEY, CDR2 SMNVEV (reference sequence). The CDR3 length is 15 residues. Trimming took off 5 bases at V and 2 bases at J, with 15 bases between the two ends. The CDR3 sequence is CASSPSDRDNTEAFF. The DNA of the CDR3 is TGTGCCAGCAGTCCCTCCGACAGAGATAACACTGAAGCTTTCTTT.

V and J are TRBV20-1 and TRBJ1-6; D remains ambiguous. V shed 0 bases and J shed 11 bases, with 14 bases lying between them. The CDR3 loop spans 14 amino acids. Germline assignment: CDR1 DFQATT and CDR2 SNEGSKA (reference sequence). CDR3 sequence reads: CSARDLAGWTPLHF. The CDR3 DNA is TGCAGTGCTAGAGATCTAGCGGGTTGGACACCCCTCCACTTT.

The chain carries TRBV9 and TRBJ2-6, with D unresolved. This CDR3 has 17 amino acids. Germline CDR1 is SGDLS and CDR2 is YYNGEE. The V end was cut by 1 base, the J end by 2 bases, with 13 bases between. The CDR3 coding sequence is TGTGCCAGCAGCGTACAGGCTGGCGGCACTGGGGCCAACGTCCTGACTTTC. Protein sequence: CASSVQAGGTGANVLTF.

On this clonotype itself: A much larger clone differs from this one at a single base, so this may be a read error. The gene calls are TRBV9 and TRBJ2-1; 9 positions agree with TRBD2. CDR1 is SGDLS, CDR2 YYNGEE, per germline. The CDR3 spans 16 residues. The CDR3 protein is CASNVGGLAAYNEQFF. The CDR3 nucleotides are TGTGCCAGCAACGTAGGGGGACTAGCCGCCTACAATGAGCAGTTCTTC.

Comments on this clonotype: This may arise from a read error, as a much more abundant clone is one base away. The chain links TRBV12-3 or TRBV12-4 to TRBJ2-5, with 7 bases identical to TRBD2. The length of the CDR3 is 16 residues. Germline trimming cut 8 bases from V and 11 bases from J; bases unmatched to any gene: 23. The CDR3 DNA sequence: TGTGCCAGCGCCCGGACTAGAGGGAGGGCAAACAATGAGCAGTACTTC. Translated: CASARTRGRANNEQYF.

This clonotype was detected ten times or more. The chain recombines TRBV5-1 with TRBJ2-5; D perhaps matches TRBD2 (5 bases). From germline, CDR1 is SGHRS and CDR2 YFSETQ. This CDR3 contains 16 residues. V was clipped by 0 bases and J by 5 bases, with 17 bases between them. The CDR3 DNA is TGCGCCAGCAGCTTGGCGCCATGGAGCGGTTGGGAGACCCAGTACTTC. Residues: CASSLAPWSGWETQYF. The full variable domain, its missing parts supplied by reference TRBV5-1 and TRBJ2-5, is KAGVTQTPRYLIKTRGQQVTLSCSPISGHRSVSWYQQTPGQGLQFLFEYFSETQRNKGNFPGRFSGRQFSNSRSEMNVSTLELGDSALYLCASSLAPWSGWETQYFGPGTRLLVL.

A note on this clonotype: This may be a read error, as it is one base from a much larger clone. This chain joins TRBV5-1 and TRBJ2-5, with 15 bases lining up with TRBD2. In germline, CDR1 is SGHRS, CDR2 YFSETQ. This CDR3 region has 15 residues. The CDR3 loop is CASGFGTSGRETQYF. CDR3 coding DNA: TGCGCCAGCGGCTTCGGGACTAGCGGGAGGGAGACCCAGTACTTC.

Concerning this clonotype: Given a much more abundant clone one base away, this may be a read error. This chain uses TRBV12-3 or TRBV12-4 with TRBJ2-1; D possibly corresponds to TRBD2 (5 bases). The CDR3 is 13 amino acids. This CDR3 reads CASSVAFRNEQFF. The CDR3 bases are TGTGCCAGCAGTGTAGCGTTCAGGAATGAGCAGTTCTTC.

CDR3 sequence (DNA): TGTGCCATCAGTGTTACACGGAACACTGAAGCTTTCTTT. Translated: CAISVTRNTEAFF. The chain links TRBV10-3 to TRBJ1-1; D is unresolved. The germline gives CDR1 ENHRY, CDR2 SYGVKD. The CDR3 covers 13 residues. V lost 4 bases and J 1 base, leaving 7 bases between the germline ends.

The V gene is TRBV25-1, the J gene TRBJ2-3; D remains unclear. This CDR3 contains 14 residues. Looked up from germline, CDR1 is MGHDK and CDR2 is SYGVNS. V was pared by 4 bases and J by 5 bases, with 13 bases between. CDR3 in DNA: TGTGCCAGCAGTGCGGGTAGAATGATAGATACGCAGTATTTT. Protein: CASSAGRMIDTQYF.

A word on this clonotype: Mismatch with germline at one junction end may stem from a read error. CDR3 amino acids: CSASIRGRGTGTQYF. The CDR3 DNA reads TGCAGTGCTAGTATCAGGGGCCGTGGCACAGGTACGCAGTATTTT. The chain employs TRBV20-1 and TRBJ2-3, with a tentative D call TRBD1 (6 bases). This CDR3 is 15 amino acids long. CDR1 DFQATT and CDR2 SNEGSKA come from the germline V gene (reference sequence).

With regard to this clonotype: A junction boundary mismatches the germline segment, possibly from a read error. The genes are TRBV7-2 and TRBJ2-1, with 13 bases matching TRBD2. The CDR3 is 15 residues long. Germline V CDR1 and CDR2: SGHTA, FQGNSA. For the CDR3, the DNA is TGTGCCGGCAGCCAGGGGGGGACTAGCGGGACTGAGCAGTTCTTC. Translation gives CAGSQGGTSGTEQFF. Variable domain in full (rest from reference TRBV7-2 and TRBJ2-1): GAGVSQSPSNKVTEKGKDVELRCDPISGHTALYWYRQSLGQGLEFLIYFQGNSAPDKSGLPSDRFSAERTGGSVSTLTIQRTQQEDSAVYLCAGSQGGTSGTEQFFGPGTRLTVL.

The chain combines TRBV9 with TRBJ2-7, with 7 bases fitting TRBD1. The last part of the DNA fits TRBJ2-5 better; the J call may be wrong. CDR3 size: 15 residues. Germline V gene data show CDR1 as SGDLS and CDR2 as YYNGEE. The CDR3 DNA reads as TGTGCCAGCAGCAACTCGCCCGGGACAGAAGAGACCCAGTACTTC. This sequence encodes CASSNSPGTEETQYF.

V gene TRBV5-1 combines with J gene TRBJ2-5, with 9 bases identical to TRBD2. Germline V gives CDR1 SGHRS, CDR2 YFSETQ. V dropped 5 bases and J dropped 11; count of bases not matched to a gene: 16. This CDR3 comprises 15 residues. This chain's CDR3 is CASSPIAGVRNEQYF. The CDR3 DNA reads TGCGCCAGCAGTCCTATAGCGGGAGTACGGAATGAGCAGTACTTC.

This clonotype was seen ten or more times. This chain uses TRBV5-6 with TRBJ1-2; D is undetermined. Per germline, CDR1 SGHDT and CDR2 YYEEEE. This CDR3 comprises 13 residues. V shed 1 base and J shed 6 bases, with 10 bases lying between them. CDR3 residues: CASSLWQGDGYTF. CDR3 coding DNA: TGTGCCAGCAGCTTGTGGCAAGGAGATGGCTACACCTTC.

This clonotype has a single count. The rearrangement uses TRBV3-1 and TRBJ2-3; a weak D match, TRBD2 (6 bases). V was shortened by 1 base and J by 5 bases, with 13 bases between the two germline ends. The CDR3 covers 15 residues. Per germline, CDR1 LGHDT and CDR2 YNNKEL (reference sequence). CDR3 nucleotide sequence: TGTGCCAGCAGCCAAGGGACTATGGAAGAAGATACGCAGTATTTT. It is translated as CASSQGTMEEDTQYF.

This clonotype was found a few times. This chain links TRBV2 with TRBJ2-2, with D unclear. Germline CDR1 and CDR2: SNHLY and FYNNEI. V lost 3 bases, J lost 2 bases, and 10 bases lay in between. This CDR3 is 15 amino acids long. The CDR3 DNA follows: TGTGCCAGCAGTGAGCAAGCGACTAACACCGGGGAGCTGTTTTTT. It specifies CASSEQATNTGELFF. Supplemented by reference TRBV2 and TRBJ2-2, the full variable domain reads EPEVTQTPSHQVTQMGQEVILRCVPISNHLYFYWYRQILGQKVEFLVSFYNNEISEKSEIFDDQFSVERPDGSNFTLKIRSTKLEDSAMYFCASSEQATNTGELFFGEGSRLTVL.

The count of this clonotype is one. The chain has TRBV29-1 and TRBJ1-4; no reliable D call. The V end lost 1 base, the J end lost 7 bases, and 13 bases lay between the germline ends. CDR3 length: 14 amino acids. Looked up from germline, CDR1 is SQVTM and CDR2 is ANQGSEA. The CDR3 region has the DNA TGCAGCGTTGAAGGGATCTCTTCGGGTGAAAAACTGTTTTTT. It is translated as CSVEGISSGEKLFF.